These 32 T cell receptor beta chains share one sample of origin, sequenced in a study of control samples from healthy donors and cancer patients. Profiled with immunoSEQ multiplex PCR; TCRdb holds only in-frame clones, not every one. Of about 51,000 clones listed, about 90% are singletons. The sample was PBMCs. These receptors were collected from a man aged 50 to 59 with head and neck cancer.

This sequence joins TRBV29-1 and TRBJ2-2; 8 bases fit TRBD1. V lost 6 bases to trimming and J lost 3 bases; unmatched junction nucleotides: 6. The CDR3 loop spans 14 amino acids. CDR1 is SQVTM and CDR2 is ANQGSEA in the germline V gene. The CDR3 nucleotides are TGCAGCGTGGGCGACAGGGGTTACACCGGGGAGCTGTTTTTT. Translated, it gives CSVGDRGYTGELFF.

The CDR3 sequence is CASGLTYEQYF. Written as DNA, the CDR3 is TGTGCTAGTGGTCTGACCTACGAGCAGTACTTC. This chain joins TRBV12-5 and TRBJ2-7; no reliable D call. Germline CDR1 and CDR2: LGHNT and FRNRAP. This CDR3 region has 11 residues. The V and J ends lost 5 bases and 2 bases respectively, with 4 bases between them.

V usage is TRBV6-5 and J usage is TRBJ2-7; no definite D call. The germline V and J ends were trimmed by 0 bases and 2 bases, with 11 bases remaining between them. The CDR3 loop spans 15 amino acids. CDR1 is MNHEY, CDR2 SVGAGI, per germline. The CDR3 bases are TGTGCCAGCAGTTACTCGGGCACAACCGCCTACGAGCAGTACTTC. Its protein product is CASSYSGTTAYEQYF.

This clone came up a few times. J is TRBJ1-3 and V is TRBV9; D is perhaps TRBD1 (5 bases). Per germline, CDR1 SGDLS and CDR2 YYNGEE. V was clipped by 4 bases and J by 8 bases, with 10 bases between them. The CDR3 consists of 12 residues. The CDR3 is CASSPWGDTIYF. CDR3 DNA sequence: TGTGCCAGCAGCCCCTGGGGGGACACCATATATTTT.

The DNA for the CDR3 is TGTGCCAGCAGCCCGCCCGACTACGGGGGGAGGCAACAAGAGACCCAGTACTTC. Translating it yields CASSPPDYGGRQQETQYF. The chain couples TRBV3-1 (or the pseudogene TRBV3-2) to TRBJ2-5; 7 bases are shared with TRBD2. The CDR3 has 18 residues. J was trimmed by 2 bases and V by 4 bases; bases with no gene match: 16. Per the germline V gene, CDR1 is LGHDT and CDR2 is YNNKEL (reference sequence).

The chain combines TRBV5-4 with TRBJ2-5; no reliable D call. In germline, CDR1 is SGHNT, CDR2 YYREEE (reference sequence). CDR3 length: 13 residues. V was pared by 1 base and J by 2 bases, with 6 bases between. The CDR3 here is CASSLWSQETQYF. The CDR3 DNA sequence: TGTGCCAGCAGCTTGTGGTCTCAAGAGACCCAGTACTTC.

V is TRBV7-2 and J is TRBJ1-1; no definite D call. The V gene's germline CDR1 is SGHTA and CDR2 FQGNSA. The ends were cut back, 2 bases at V and 6 bases at J, with 13 bases in the middle. The CDR3 contains 14 residues. The CDR3 here is CASSLTFSVPEAFF. The CDR3 DNA reads as TGTGCCAGCAGCTTAACCTTTTCTGTTCCTGAAGCTTTCTTT.

The V call is TRBV27, the J call TRBJ1-1; no reliable D call. From germline, CDR1 is MNHEY and CDR2 SMNVEV (reference sequence). This CDR3 has 12 residues. V lost 6 bases, J lost 3 bases, and 8 bases lay in between. The chain's CDR3 is CASRTLDTEAFF. The CDR3 DNA sequence: TGTGCCAGCAGAACCCTAGACACTGAAGCTTTCTTT.

The gene calls are TRBV19 and TRBJ1-5, with D possibly matching TRBD1 (5 bases). The CDR3 covers 18 residues. V was cut by 3 bases and J by 6 bases, with 24 bases left in between. Looked up from germline, CDR1 is LNHDA and CDR2 is SQIVND (reference sequence). The CDR3 nucleotides read TGTGCCAGTAGTATCCCCCGCTGGCAGGGCGCAGGTTTTCAGCCCCAGCATTTT. This codes for CASSIPRWQGAGFQPQHF.

The chain couples TRBV30 to TRBJ2-1; 11 bases agree with TRBD2. The ends lost 0 bases at V and 4 bases at J; junction bases unmatched: 2. This CDR3 has 15 residues. Germline assignment: CDR1 GTSNPN and CDR2 SVGIG (reference sequence). This CDR3 is CAWSVGTSGYNEQFF. The CDR3 bases are TGTGCCTGGAGTGTAGGGACTAGCGGTTACAATGAGCAGTTCTTC.

The chain couples TRBV6-2 or TRBV6-3 to TRBJ2-3, with D perhaps TRBD1 (5 bases). This CDR3 is built from 17 residues. V gave up 2 bases and J gave up 0 bases, with 15 bases separating them. The germline V gene has CDR1 MNHEY and CDR2 SVGEGT. For the CDR3, the DNA is TGTGCCAGCAGTTACCGTCCAGGGTCCTCTAGCACAGATACGCAGTATTTT. Translation gives CASSYRPGSSSTDTQYF.

J is TRBJ2-5 and V is TRBV2; 12 bases line up with TRBD2. V gave up 2 bases and J gave up 3 bases; unmatched junction bases: 4. Germline assignment: CDR1 SNHLY and CDR2 FYNNEI. The CDR3 loop spans 16 amino acids. DNA for the CDR3: TGTGCCAGCAGTGAACGGCGACTAGCGGGGGAAGAGACCCAGTACTTC. It translates to CASSERRLAGEETQYF. The entire variable domain, with the rest obtained from reference TRBV2 and TRBJ2-5, is as follows: EPEVTQTPSHQVTQMGQEVILRCVPISNHLYFYWYRQILGQKVEFLVSFYNNEISEKSEIFDDQFSVERPDGSNFTLKIRSTKLEDSAMYFCASSERRLAGEETQYFGPGTRLLVL.

This clone was recorded only once. The rearrangement links TRBV28 to TRBJ2-3; a weak D match, TRBD2 (6 bases). This CDR3 is built from 15 residues. V dropped 8 bases and J dropped 0 bases, with 15 bases sitting between them. Germline V lookup: CDR1 MDHEN, CDR2 SYDVKM. The CDR3 sequence is CASDFSGDSTDTQYF. CDR3 sequence (DNA): TGTGCCAGCGATTTTTCGGGAGATAGCACAGATACGCAGTATTTT.

J is TRBJ1-1 and V is TRBV15; maybe TRBD1 (6 bases). The CDR3 consists of 13 residues. V was shortened by 5 bases and J by 4 bases, with 11 bases between the two germline ends. Germline lookup yields CDR1 LNHNV and CDR2 YYDKDF (reference sequence). The CDR3 is CATSPRGVTEAFF. In DNA form, the CDR3 reads TGTGCCACCAGCCCGAGGGGGGTCACTGAAGCTTTCTTT.

This chain connects TRBV3-1 (or the pseudogene TRBV3-2) to TRBJ2-7; D may correspond to TRBD1 or TRBD2 (5 bases each). Germline CDR1 and CDR2: LGHDT and YNNKEL (reference sequence). Trimming removed 6 bases at V and 2 bases at J, with 11 bases between. The CDR3 is 13 amino acids. CDR3 nucleotides: TGTGCCAGCAGTTTGGGGGTCGCCTACGAGCAGTACTTC. Translated, it gives CASSLGVAYEQYF.

This chain links TRBV5-4 with TRBJ1-1, with no clear D. Trimming pared 4 bases from V and 0 bases from J, leaving 10 bases between. Per the germline V gene, CDR1 is SGHNT and CDR2 is YYREEE (reference sequence). This CDR3 is 14 amino acids long. The CDR3 sequence is CASSPRTVNTEAFF. The CDR3 DNA reads as TGTGCCAGCAGCCCAAGGACGGTGAACACTGAAGCTTTCTTT.

The genes are TRBV19 and TRBJ2-7; D is undetermined. V was trimmed by 4 bases and J by 1 base, leaving 14 bases between them. The CDR3 length is 15 residues. Germline loops: CDR1 LNHDA, CDR2 SQIVND (reference sequence). The CDR3 loop is CASSRSLSGSYEQYF. Written as DNA, the CDR3 is TGTGCCAGTAGTAGGAGTTTAAGTGGGTCCTACGAGCAGTACTTC. Combining the CDR3 with reference TRBV19 and TRBJ2-7 gives the whole variable domain DGGITQSPKYLFRKEGQNVTLSCEQNLNHDAMYWYRQDPGQGLRLIYYSQIVNDFQKGDIAEGYSVSREKKESFPLTVTSAQKNPTAFYLCASSRSLSGSYEQYFGPGTRLTVT.

The chain is built from TRBV28 and TRBJ2-3, with TRBD1 matching 7 bases. The CDR3 covers 14 residues. Unmatched junction bases numbered 3, after V lost 6 bases and J lost 0 bases. The germline CDR1 and CDR2 sequences are MDHEN and SYDVKM. The CDR3 DNA sequence: TGTGCCAGCAGGGACAGGATAAGCACAGATACGCAGTATTTT. Amino acids: CASRDRISTDTQYF.

The chain has TRBV24-1 and TRBJ2-1, with 9 bases fitting TRBD1. Looked up from germline, CDR1 is KGHDR and CDR2 is SFDVKD. J gave up 7 bases and V 3 bases, and 12 bases lay outside the gene matches. The CDR3 runs to 17 residues. CDR3 nucleotide sequence: TGTGCCACCAGTGATCCGACCCTGACAGGGGGAATGAATGAGCAGTTCTTC. It is translated as CATSDPTLTGGMNEQFF.

About this clone itself: One junction end disagrees with the germline gene, perhaps due to a read error. V usage is TRBV7-7 and J usage is TRBJ2-1; 8 bases align to TRBD2. CDR3 size: 15 residues. CDR1 and CDR2 (germline): SSHAT, FNYEAQ (reference sequence). CDR3 residues: CASSLAGPAVAEQFF. The DNA of the CDR3 is TGTGCTAGCAGCTTAGCGGGGCCAGCGGTGGCTGAGCAGTTCTTC.

The V and J genes are TRBV21-1 and TRBJ2-5; TRBD1 is the table's D call, not checked against the DNA. TRBV21-1 is annotated as a pseudogene. This CDR3 has 12 amino acids. CDR3 nucleotide sequence: TGTGCCATGTCGGGACAAGAAGAGACCCAGTACTTC. This encodes CAMSGQEETQYF.

The chain uses TRBV4-1 and TRBJ1-5, with 7 bases identical to TRBD1. The CDR3 loop spans 15 amino acids. Germline V gene sequence: CDR1 MGHRA, CDR2 YSYEKL. V gave up 4 bases and J gave up 3 bases; unmatched junction bases: 6. The CDR3 here is CASSLPDRNNQPQHF. CDR3 nucleotide sequence: TGCGCCAGCAGCCTACCGGACAGGAACAATCAGCCCCAGCATTTT.

The chain joins TRBV28 to TRBJ2-7, with a weak D call TRBD2 (5 bases). CDR1 is MDHEN, CDR2 SYDVKM, per germline. The CDR3 sequence is 15 residues long. With 6 bases removed from V and 0 bases from J, the gap between germline ends came to 15 bases. In nucleotides, the CDR3 is TGTGCCAGCAGCCTCGGAGGTGGTAACTCCTACGAGCAGTACTTC. Protein sequence: CASSLGGGNSYEQYF.

The V and J genes are TRBV9 and TRBJ2-3; 9 nucleotides match TRBD2. After removal of 0 bases from V and 3 bases from J, the junction contained 5 bases not matched to a gene. Per germline, CDR1 SGDLS and CDR2 YYNGEE. The CDR3 contains 16 residues. For the CDR3, the DNA is TGTGCCAGCAGCGTAGATAGCGGGGGTTTGACAGATACGCAGTATTTT. It encodes CASSVDSGGLTDTQYF.

The V and J genes are TRBV6-1 and TRBJ1-5; tentatively, D is TRBD1 (5 bases). Trimming stripped 3 bases from V and 6 bases from J, with 9 bases between. This CDR3 spans 13 amino acids. Germline V CDR1 and CDR2: MNHNS, SASEGT. CDR3: CASSDYGAQPQHF. CDR3 nucleotide sequence: TGTGCCAGCAGTGATTATGGGGCTCAGCCCCAGCATTTT.

V gene TRBV12-3 or TRBV12-4 combines with J gene TRBJ1-1; D unclear. The CDR3 consists of 13 residues. The V gene lost 5 bases and the J gene lost 6 bases, with 13 bases spanning the gap. The CDR3 DNA sequence: TGTGCCAGCAGTGGGCCCCCGTTATCTGAAGCTTTCTTT. It codes for CASSGPPLSEAFF.

This rearrangement joins TRBV5-4 to TRBJ1-3; no clear D gene. Germline V gives CDR1 SGHNT, CDR2 YYREEE (reference sequence). The CDR3 runs to 14 residues. With 0 bases removed from V and 1 base from J, the gap between germline ends came to 5 bases. In DNA form, the CDR3 reads TGTGCCAGCAGCTTGGGAGGTTCTGGAAACACCATATATTTT. Translated: CASSLGGSGNTIYF.

V is TRBV27 and J is TRBJ2-7; 9 bases line up with TRBD2. This CDR3 is built from 14 residues. CDR1 MNHEY and CDR2 SMNVEV come from the germline V gene (reference sequence). Trimming removed 6 bases from V and 6 bases from J; junction bases left unmatched: 9. The CDR3 DNA follows: TGTGCCAGCAGGACCCTAGCGGGACGGGGCGAGCAGTACTTC. This gives the protein CASRTLAGRGEQYF.

The chain combines TRBV21-1 with TRBJ1-2; the tabulated D call, TRBD1, remains unverified against the DNA. TRBV21-1 is shown as a pseudogene. The CDR3 runs 14 residues. CDR3 DNA sequence: TGTGCCAGCAGCAAAGGGGCAGGGGGGTATGGCTACACCTTC. Amino acid sequence: CASSKGAGGYGYTF.

The chain combines TRBV29-1 with TRBJ2-7; D is ambiguous. The V gene lost 4 bases and the J gene lost 0 bases, with 7 bases spanning the gap. Germline V gene data show CDR1 as SQVTM and CDR2 as ANQGSEA. This CDR3 has 12 amino acids. CDR3 DNA sequence: TGCAGCGTTGGGAAATCCTCCTACGAGCAGTACTTC. This encodes CSVGKSSYEQYF.

The V and J genes are TRBV6-6 and TRBJ2-7; 10 bases line up with TRBD1. This CDR3 comprises 14 residues. CDR1 and CDR2 (germline): MNHNY, SVGAGI (reference sequence). V lost 7 bases, J lost 2 bases, and 5 bases stayed unmatched. This CDR3 is CASTSGTGAYEQYF. In DNA, the CDR3 is TGTGCCAGCACGTCCGGGACAGGGGCCTACGAGCAGTACTTC.

The chain links TRBV10-1 to TRBJ1-1, with 7 bases aligning to TRBD1. CDR3 length: 13 amino acids. The junction had 4 bases not matched to a gene; V was cut back by 6 bases and J by 3 bases. Germline CDR1 is WNHNN and CDR2 is SYGVQD (reference sequence). As DNA, the CDR3 is TGCGCCAGCAGAAGGGGGCGAGACACTGAAGCTTTCTTT. Protein product: CASRRGRDTEAFF.